The source of this T cell receptor beta chain is a study of blood T cells in healthy people across ages (dated by TCRdb to 2014 to 2015). Regarding the study in general: In model experiments, template switching captured about one uniquely barcoded TCR beta cDNA molecule for every two T cells. To track age-related changes in TCR beta repertoire diversity, the study relied on deep sequencing normalized with unique cDNA molecular identifiers. Four age groups were formed from the donors: young (average about 17 years), middle-aged (less than 40), aged (more than 55) and long-lived (less than 85). Donors of different ages were randomly distributed across sequencing lanes to avoid experimental bias. Two additional independent replicas of 1 million unique cDNA reads from the same blood draw were analyzed for two donors (one aged 18 to 30 and one aged 80 or older). Findings and caveats that apply to the study as a whole: Because profiling used bulk unsorted PBMCs, naive and antigen-experienced compartments could not be compared conclusively. Estimates of total diversity based on one million sequenced T cells were considered lower bounds and underestimates. Because donor CMV infection status was unknown, age-related changes in expanded clonotypes were potentially confounded. Compared with the aged group, more naive CD4+ T cells, fewer expanded clones and increased TCR diversity were shown by the long-lived group, suggesting age selection. A strong correlation was found between observed TCR beta diversity and the percentage of naive T cells measured by flow cytometry. Observed TCR beta diversity per million T cells fell roughly linearly with age, and a significant reduction was already apparent by age roughly 40.

The germline V and J ends show losses of 10 bases and 2 bases respectively, and no gene match explains 5 bases of the junction. Its CDR3 holds 12 amino acids, cysteine through phenylalanine. The sequence is cut down to CDR3 DNA, 36 bases in frame from base 1. The germline V gene encodes CDR1 MNHEY and CDR2 SMNVEV (reference sequence). Donors were 39 systemically healthy Caucasian individuals from Russia aged 6 to 90 years. Each donor gave 8 to 10 milliliters of peripheral blood, collected into EDTA-treated Vacutainer tubes. PBMCs were isolated by Ficoll-Paque density-gradient centrifugation, with at least 6 million obtained per sample. Total RNA was extracted from PBMCs with Trizol reagent, with at least 6 micrograms obtained per sample. The percentages of naive CD45RAhigh/CD27high T cells were determined by flow cytometry on a PBMC aliquot from every donor. The library was made by 5' RACE. Sequencer: Illumina HiSeq 2500. A second PCR of about 6 to 11 cycles was performed with a sample-barcoded 5' primer and a J-beta primer mix. A unique molecular identifier was introduced onto each TCR beta cDNA molecule by a template-switch 5' adaptor carrying 12 random nucleotides. Each sample yielded at least 2.5 million CDR3-containing paired-end reads. First-strand cDNA was synthesized from all RNA with the Mint cDNA synthesis kit, primed by a TRBC-specific oligonucleotide. All cDNA was treated with uracil-DNA glycosylase and then went through a first 18-cycle PCR with the universal primers M1SS and BC2_uni_R. As for the authors' bioinformatics: For normalization, 1 million high-quality reads, each with a distinct molecular identifier, were randomly selected from each sample. Reads sharing molecular identifiers were discarded rather than binned into consensus sequences. MiTCR, set to a Q25 quality threshold and the strictest error-elimination algorithm, was used for CDR3 identification, clonotype clustering and error correction. A nonparametric unseen species model with Euler transformation was used to estimate lower-bound total TCR beta diversity. TCRdb's own reprocessing of the public reads used fastp at Q25 and MiXCR and kept productive beta chains. Every entry covers one CDR3 protein and lists the most common genes and DNA from its rows. The V and J calls reflect TCRdb's pipeline rather than the authors' work. The sample contains about 1.4 million distinct CDR3 sequences, around 59% of them found a single time. Over 5.5% of the sample belongs to the ten largest clones.

Of note for this clonotype: Which antigen it targets is not known. The record has no base qualities; no much larger clone is one base away.

The source of this sequence is a man aged 18 to 35 in good health. The specimen sequenced was blood. The rearrangement combines TRBV27 with TRBJ2-7; 7 middle bases align to TRBD1. The DNA sequence is given as TGTGCCACCAGGACAGGCCCCTACGAGCAGTACTTC. It specifies CATRTGPYEQYF.